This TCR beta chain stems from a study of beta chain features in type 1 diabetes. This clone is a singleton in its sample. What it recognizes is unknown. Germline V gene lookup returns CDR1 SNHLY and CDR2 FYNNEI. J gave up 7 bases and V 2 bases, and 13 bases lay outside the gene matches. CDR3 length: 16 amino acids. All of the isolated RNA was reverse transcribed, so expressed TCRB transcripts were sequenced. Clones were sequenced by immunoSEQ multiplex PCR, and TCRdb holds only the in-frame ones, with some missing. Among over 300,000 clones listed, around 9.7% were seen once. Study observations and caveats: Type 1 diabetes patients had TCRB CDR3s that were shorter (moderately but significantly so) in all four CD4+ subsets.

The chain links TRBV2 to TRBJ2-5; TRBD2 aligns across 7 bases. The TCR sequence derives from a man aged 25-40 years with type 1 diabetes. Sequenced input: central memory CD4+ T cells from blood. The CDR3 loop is CASSELGSKGGRTQYF. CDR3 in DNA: TGTGCCAGCAGTGAACTCGGGTCCAAGGGAGGGAGGACCCAGTACTTC.